This T cell receptor beta chain emerged from a study of T cell responses to AZD1222 COVID-19 vaccine. Findings and limits, study-wide: A reported finding is that nearly half of spike-specific TCRs target unmutated variant regions. Baseline seropositivity occurred in only six AZD1222 recipients.

Remarks on this clone: Its antigen is undetermined.

Trimming cost V 6 bases and J 7 bases, with 9 bases left between them. This CDR3 has 11 amino acids. Germline lookup yields CDR1 MNHEY and CDR2 SVGAGI. Assay used: immunoSEQ multiplex PCR; TCRdb lists only in-frame clones, some missing. The table lists around 200,000 clones, 80% to 90% of them singletons. The clonotype originates from an adult in good health. Sample: peripheral blood, taken on day 0 of AZD1222 vaccination. This sequence joins TRBV6-5 and TRBJ1-2; D gene ambiguous. The CDR3 nucleotides read TGTGCCAGCAGGGGCGTTGGTGGCTACACCTTC. Protein product: CASRGVGGYTF.